This T cell receptor beta chain was retrieved from a study of cytomegalovirus exposure and HLA in healthy donors. On this clone itself: What it recognizes is unknown.

Study conclusions and caveats: The sole available immune exposure information was CMV serostatus. The authors excluded some V segments, including TRBV6-2 and TRBV6-3, as indistinguishable.

Primers for the PCR totalled 60 Vbeta and 13 Jbeta. Only in-frame clones appear in the TCRdb table, and some are missing; sequencing was by immunoSEQ multiplex PCR. The data hold under 200,000 clones, with around 83% observed a single time. The CDR3 extends over 13 amino acids. Germline V gives CDR1 MNHEY, CDR2 SMNVEV (reference sequence). Between the trimmed V and J ends, which lost 8 bases and 6 bases, there was a span of 16 bases. This TCR was recovered from a man aged 45-60 years in good health and CMV-seropositive. The sequencing input was PBMCs. V usage is TRBV27 and J usage is TRBJ1-2; possibly TRBD1 for D (6 bases). This CDR3 is CASSGRGVDGYTF. CDR3 coding DNA: TGTGCCAGCTCCGGCAGGGGCGTCGATGGCTACACCTTC.